The next 15 T cell receptor beta chains were all read from a single sample in a study of blood T cell repertoires in COVID-19. Here immunoSEQ multiplex PCR was the method, and the copy in TCRdb shows in-frame clones only, minus some. Altogether around 300,000 clones are present, more than 75% being singletons, with the ten largest covering approximately 5.3%. The sequenced sample consisted of PBMCs or T cells enriched from blood (not recorded which). Receptor source: a woman between 25 and 40 years old who had recovered from COVID-19.

Comments on this clone: Because the CDR3's place on the DNA is in doubt, the DNA is left out and the CDR3 is given as listed by TCRdb. This chain uses TRBV21-1 with TRBJ2-3; the table's D call of TRBD1 was not tested on the DNA. TRBV21-1 is noted as a pseudogene. 18 amino acids form the CDR3, both terminal residues included. The CDR3 protein is CASSKVGSGTAGTDTQYF.

This clone has more than one count but fewer than ten. The chain carries TRBV10-2 and TRBJ2-1, with D possibly being TRBD2 (5 bases). The germline V gene encodes CDR1 WSHSY and CDR2 SAAADI. Trimming removed 3 bases from V and 2 bases from J, with 11 bases in between. This CDR3 is 15 amino acids long. CDR3 residues: CASSDRRGAYNEQFF. The CDR3 DNA is TGCGCCAGCAGTGATCGTCGGGGAGCCTACAATGAGCAGTTCTTC.

The chain links TRBV27 to TRBJ2-1, with TRBD1 matching 8 bases. This CDR3 region has 20 residues. In germline, CDR1 is MNHEY, CDR2 SMNVEV (reference sequence). The junction had 21 bases not matched to a gene; V was cut back by 5 bases and J by 3 bases. The CDR3 loop reads CASSPPLGQDYNGVYNEQFF. The CDR3 DNA is TGTGCCAGCAGTCCCCCCTTGGGACAGGACTACAATGGGGTCTACAATGAGCAGTTCTTC.

This chain joins TRBV6-6 and TRBJ1-5, with 11 bases identical to TRBD1. In germline, CDR1 is MNHNY, CDR2 SVGAGI (reference sequence). CDR3 size: 16 residues. V trimming: 6 bases; J trimming: 7 bases; junction bases outside the gene matches: 11. The CDR3 DNA follows: TGTGCCAGCAGCATAAGGACAGGGGGCGCATTGCAGCCCCAGCATTTT. Translated, it gives CASSIRTGGALQPQHF.

This clone was detected a few times. The chain employs TRBV24-1 and TRBJ2-2; unclear D gene. This CDR3 region has 13 residues. The germline V and J ends were trimmed by 8 bases and 5 bases, with 11 bases remaining between them. The germline CDR1 and CDR2 sequences are KGHDR and SFDVKD. The chain's CDR3 is CATISDRTGELFF. The CDR3 bases are TGTGCCACCATCTCCGATCGGACCGGGGAGCTGTTTTTT.

This chain links TRBV9 with TRBJ1-1; 9 bases fit TRBD1. There are 15 residues in the CDR3. Germline V lookup: CDR1 SGDLS, CDR2 YYNGEE. The ends lost 3 bases at V and 11 bases at J; junction bases unmatched: 14. CDR3 sequence reads: CASSAGPNRGRGAFF. The CDR3 coding sequence is TGTGCCAGCAGCGCAGGCCCTAACAGGGGGCGCGGCGCTTTCTTT.

The rearrangement uses TRBV7-2 and TRBJ1-2; D is perhaps TRBD1 (5 bases). Germline assignment: CDR1 SGHTA and CDR2 FQGNSA. Trimming cost V 0 bases and J 7 bases, with 18 bases left between them. The CDR3 consists of 16 residues. In DNA form, the CDR3 reads TGTGCCAGCAGCTTAGCCGGGGGGTGGACATCGGCTGGCTACACCTTC. Protein product: CASSLAGGWTSAGYTF.

The chain carries TRBV6-1 and TRBJ2-1; weak D call: TRBD1 (5 bases). Deletions cut 1 base from V and 6 bases from J, with 19 bases between. The CDR3 contains 17 residues. Germline lookup yields CDR1 MNHNS and CDR2 SASEGT. In DNA form, the CDR3 reads TGTGCCAGCAGTGAAGTCGCCACGGCTCCTCAGGGCAATGAGCAGTTCTTC. This encodes CASSEVATAPQGNEQFF.

The rearrangement joins TRBV3-1 (or the pseudogene TRBV3-2) to TRBJ2-1; a weak D match, TRBD2 (6 bases). Per the germline V gene, CDR1 is LGHDT and CDR2 is YNNKEL (reference sequence). This CDR3 region has 14 residues. V lost 2 bases to trimming and J lost 5 bases, with 10 bases between them. The CDR3 DNA sequence: TGTGCCAGCAGCCAACGGACTACGCACAATGAGCAGTTCTTC. It is translated as CASSQRTTHNEQFF.

This chain uses TRBV4-3 with TRBJ2-7, with 10 nucleotides matching TRBD1. CDR1 is LGHNA, CDR2 YSLEER, per germline. This CDR3 has 14 amino acids. Trimming cost V 4 bases and J 6 bases; bases outside gene matches: 6. CDR3 sequence (DNA): TGCGCCAGCAGCCGCGGGACAGGGGTACGCGAGCAGTACTTC. Its protein is CASSRGTGVREQYF.

This CDR3 is CASSQVLGEKLFF. DNA of the CDR3: TGCGCCAGCAGCCAAGTCCTTGGCGAAAAACTGTTTTTT. The chain is built from TRBV4-1 and TRBJ1-4; D not resolved. Germline CDR1 reads MGHRA; CDR2 reads YSYEKL. Trimming shortened V by 1 base and J by 8 bases, and 8 bases separated the two germline ends. This CDR3 is 13 amino acids long.

V gene TRBV28 combines with J gene TRBJ1-2; tentatively, D is TRBD1 (5 bases). V lost 6 bases to trimming and J lost 6 bases, with 23 bases between them. CDR1 is MDHEN, CDR2 SYDVKM, per germline. The CDR3 covers 16 residues. This CDR3 reads CASRGRGEDLFNGYTF. DNA for the CDR3: TGTGCCAGCAGGGGTAGAGGGGAGGATCTCTTTAATGGCTACACCTTC.

The rearrangement links TRBV15 to TRBJ2-1; 11 bases line up with TRBD2. The CDR3 has 16 residues. V shed 1 base and J 8 bases; nucleotides not matched to a gene: 7. Germline V gives CDR1 LNHNV, CDR2 YYDKDF (reference sequence). CDR3 loop: CATSRALLAGADEQFF. The CDR3 bases are TGTGCCACCAGCAGAGCCCTACTAGCGGGGGCCGATGAGCAGTTCTTC.

This clone was observed once. This rearrangement joins TRBV5-1 to TRBJ1-2; 7 bases are shared with TRBD1. With 1 base clipped from V and 1 base from J, the junction kept 10 bases outside the gene matches. This CDR3 has 17 amino acids. CDR1 SGHRS and CDR2 YFSETQ come from the germline V gene. The CDR3 DNA sequence: TGCGCCAGCAGCTTGATGGGCCGGGACAGTATTAACTATGGCTACACCTTC. As protein: CASSLMGRDSINYGYTF. The full variable domain, in which reference TRBV5-1 and TRBJ1-2 provide the parts outside the CDR3, is KAGVTQTPRYLIKTRGQQVTLSCSPISGHRSVSWYQQTPGQGLQFLFEYFSETQRNKGNFPGRFSGRQFSNSRSEMNVSTLELGDSALYLCASSLMGRDSINYGYTFGSGTRLTVV.

Only a few counts were recorded for this clone. J is TRBJ1-1 and V is TRBV7-2; D uncertain. Germline CDR1 reads SGHTA; CDR2 reads FQGNSA. Trimming pared 5 bases from V and 1 base from J, leaving 8 bases between. The CDR3 spans 13 residues. CDR3 sequence (DNA): TGTGCCAGCAGCAAACACCAGAACACTGAAGCTTTCTTT. This translates into CASSKHQNTEAFF.